This T cell receptor (beta chain) was recorded in a study of response to subunit inactivated influenza vaccine. TCRdb reprocessed the RT-PCR reads with MiXCR, giving one entry per CDR3 protein. The data contain roughly 790,000 distinct CDR3 sequences, 20% to 25% of them singletons. The CDR3 extends over 13 amino acids. Trimming stripped 1 base from V and 2 bases from J, with 9 bases between. Germline CDR1 is DFQATT and CDR2 is SNEGSKA (reference sequence). The receptor was derived from a man over 45 who received an inactivated influenza vaccine. This material consisted of PBMCs from blood, taken around 5 days after vaccination. V is TRBV20-1 and J is TRBJ2-7; D could derive from TRBD1 or TRBD2 (5 bases each). The CDR3 coding sequence is TGCAGTGCTAGAGTTCGGGGCGCCTACGAGCAGTACTTC. The encoded protein is CSARVRGAYEQYF.